The 23 T cell receptor beta chains listed next were all sequenced from one sample in a study of blood T cell repertoires in COVID-19. The repertoire was sequenced with immunoSEQ multiplex PCR; TCRdb's copy has only in-frame clones and lacks some. The sample has approximately 130,000 clones, about 80% seen once. Material: peripheral blood. These receptor sequences come from a human donor in a cohort sampled during active COVID-19.

J is TRBJ1-4 and V is TRBV7-9; perhaps TRBD1 as D (6 bases). Germline V gene data show CDR1 as SEHNR and CDR2 as FQNEAQ (reference sequence). This CDR3 comprises 16 residues. The ends were cut back, 4 bases at V and 8 bases at J, with 20 bases in the middle. The CDR3 reads CASSWGTDRPGEKLFF. The CDR3 nucleotides are TGTGCCAGCAGCTGGGGCACAGACAGGCCTGGGGAAAAACTGTTTTTT.

The CDR3 DNA is TGTGCCAGTAGTATGTCCAGCGTTAATGAAAAACTGTTTTTT. Amino acid sequence: CASSMSSVNEKLFF. The chain is built from TRBV19 and TRBJ1-4, with D hard to call. The CDR3 length is 14 residues. Deletions cut 3 bases from V and 4 bases from J, with 9 bases between. Germline V lookup: CDR1 LNHDA, CDR2 SQIVND (reference sequence).

V is TRBV6-5 and J is TRBJ2-5; D is ambiguous. The V gene lost 6 bases and the J gene lost 5 bases, with 13 bases spanning the gap. This CDR3 comprises 13 residues. From germline, CDR1 is MNHEY and CDR2 SVGAGI. The DNA of the CDR3 is TGTGCCAGCAGGAGAAACCTCAGGGAGACCCAGTACTTC. Translated, it gives CASRRNLRETQYF.

The rearrangement joins TRBV6-5 to TRBJ2-1; D gene uncertain. V was clipped by 8 bases and J by 0 bases, with 8 bases between them. CDR3 size: 13 residues. Per the germline V gene, CDR1 is MNHEY and CDR2 is SVGAGI. Written as DNA, the CDR3 is TGTGCCAGCGGTAGCAGCTCCTACAATGAGCAGTTCTTC. Translation gives CASGSSSYNEQFF.

This rearrangement joins TRBV6-1 to TRBJ1-3; possible D gene TRBD1, 6 bases. This CDR3 comprises 15 residues. Germline V gene data show CDR1 as MNHNS and CDR2 as SASEGT. V shed 3 bases and J shed 8 bases, with 17 bases lying between them. The CDR3 bases are TGTGCCAGCAGTGATTCTACGGGGGGCAGGGACACCATATATTTT. It codes for CASSDSTGGRDTIYF.

V gene TRBV5-4 combines with J gene TRBJ1-4; TRBD1 matches 7 bases. After removal of 0 bases from V and 3 bases from J, the junction contained 5 bases not matched to a gene. The CDR3 length is 16 residues. The germline gives CDR1 SGHNT, CDR2 YYREEE (reference sequence). The CDR3 region has the DNA TGTGCCAGCAGCTTGGCGGAAGGGGGCCCTAATGAAAAACTGTTTTTT. Translation gives CASSLAEGGPNEKLFF.

The V and J genes are TRBV29-1 and TRBJ1-4; the match to TRBD1 covers 7 bases. The CDR3 runs to 15 residues. V dropped 5 bases and J dropped 6; count of bases not matched to a gene: 12. From germline, CDR1 is SQVTM and CDR2 ANQGSEA. This CDR3 reads CSVFTRGTGDEKLFF. Here the CDR3 DNA reads TGCAGCGTTTTTACAAGGGGAACAGGGGATGAAAAACTGTTTTTT.

The gene calls are TRBV30 and TRBJ1-3; the D is unclear. Germline assignment: CDR1 GTSNPN and CDR2 SVGIG (reference sequence). V dropped 4 bases and J dropped 2 bases, with 9 bases sitting between them. The CDR3 is made up of 13 amino acids. The CDR3 protein is CAWTGEPGNTIYF. The CDR3 DNA reads TGTGCCTGGACAGGCGAGCCTGGAAACACCATATATTTT.

The rearrangement links TRBV7-9 to TRBJ2-3; TRBD2 matches 7 bases. V gave up 3 bases and J gave up 4 bases; unmatched junction bases: 10. This CDR3 spans 16 amino acids. Germline V lookup: CDR1 SEHNR, CDR2 FQNEAQ (reference sequence). The CDR3 is CASSFQTSSGADTQYF. For the CDR3, the DNA is TGTGCCAGCAGCTTTCAGACTAGCTCGGGGGCAGATACGCAGTATTTT.

This chain links TRBV19 with TRBJ1-5; TRBD1 matches 9 bases. The V and J ends lost 3 bases and 4 bases, in that order; junction bases with no gene match: 4. Germline V gene lookup returns CDR1 LNHDA and CDR2 SQIVND (reference sequence). The CDR3 has 15 residues. The DNA of the CDR3 is TGTGCCAGTAGTATTGGGACAGGGAGAAATCAGCCCCAGCATTTT. Translation: CASSIGTGRNQPQHF.

A note on this clone: In the same sample, other DNA sequences code for this CDR3. This chain uses TRBV7-9 with TRBJ1-2; 9 bases fit TRBD1. The J segment lost 6 bases and the V segment lost 3 bases, leaving 2 bases of the junction unmatched. The germline gives CDR1 SEHNR, CDR2 FQNEAQ (reference sequence). The CDR3 spans 13 residues. CDR3 DNA sequence: TGTGCCAGCAGCTTGGGACAGGGAGATGGCTACACCTTC. The encoded protein is CASSLGQGDGYTF.

The genes are TRBV28 and TRBJ1-1; TRBD1 might be the D (6 bases). The V gene's germline CDR1 is MDHEN and CDR2 SYDVKM. This CDR3 region has 16 residues. With 4 bases removed from V and 5 bases from J, the gap between germline ends came to 20 bases. The CDR3 DNA sequence: TGTGCCAGCAGTTCGCGCCGGGGGGCCGTGGGAACTGAAGCTTTCTTT. Translation: CASSSRRGAVGTEAFF.

In its sample, this clone was seen a few times. The chain employs TRBV6-5 and TRBJ2-5; 8 bases agree with TRBD1. The J segment lost 3 bases and the V segment lost 5 bases, leaving 2 bases of the junction unmatched. Germline V gene data show CDR1 as MNHEY and CDR2 as SVGAGI. CDR3 length: 13 amino acids. The CDR3 reads CASSKDREETQYF. CDR3 bases: TGTGCCAGCAGTAAGGACAGGGAAGAGACCCAGTACTTC.

This clone was counted a few times. The chain employs TRBV6-5 and TRBJ1-5; 8 bases agree with TRBD1. V shed 6 bases, J shed 4 bases, and the junction held 5 bases outside the gene matches. The CDR3 runs to 14 residues. Germline V lookup: CDR1 MNHEY, CDR2 SVGAGI. CDR3 sequence: CASSATGANQPQHF. Here the CDR3 DNA reads TGTGCCAGCAGCGCGACAGGGGCGAATCAGCCCCAGCATTTT.

The V and J genes are TRBV11-2 and TRBJ1-4; a weak D match, TRBD1 (6 bases). Trimming removed 7 bases at V and 8 bases at J, with 23 bases between. The CDR3 has 16 residues. Germline CDR1 is SGHAT and CDR2 is FQNNGV. CDR3 amino acids: CASTFTRSGGAEKLFF. The CDR3 DNA reads TGTGCCAGCACCTTTACCCGGTCGGGGGGGGCAGAAAAACTGTTTTTT.

This clone was observed a handful of times. The chain employs TRBV18 and TRBJ1-3; no clear D. V gave up 8 bases and J gave up 4 bases, with 15 bases separating them. Germline assignment: CDR1 KGHSH and CDR2 LQKENI. The CDR3 spans 14 residues. This CDR3 is CASHIGVTGNTIYF. CDR3 sequence (DNA): TGTGCCAGCCACATAGGAGTCACCGGAAACACCATATATTTT.

The chain couples TRBV6-1 to TRBJ1-1; 7 bases fit TRBD1. Trimming at V came to 2 bases and at J to 3 bases, leaving 6 bases not matched to a gene. Germline lookup yields CDR1 MNHNS and CDR2 SASEGT. CDR3 length: 15 amino acids. The CDR3 sequence is CASSEWGQSDTEAFF. The CDR3 nucleotides are TGTGCCAGCAGTGAATGGGGACAGAGCGACACTGAAGCTTTCTTT.

This rearrangement joins TRBV2 to TRBJ1-5; the D gene is possibly TRBD1 (6 bases). CDR1 and CDR2 from the germline V gene are SNHLY and FYNNEI. The V end lost 2 bases, the J end lost 6 bases, and 20 bases lay between the germline ends. The CDR3 has 17 residues. CDR3 sequence: CASSESPGGVKGQPQHF. Here the CDR3 DNA reads TGTGCCAGCAGTGAATCGCCTGGGGGCGTGAAGGGTCAGCCCCAGCATTTT.

The rearrangement links TRBV19 to TRBJ2-7; TRBD2 is a possible D gene (5 bases). Germline loops: CDR1 LNHDA, CDR2 SQIVND (reference sequence). The CDR3 is 14 amino acids. Trimming cost V 5 bases and J 4 bases, with 15 bases left between them. In nucleotides, the CDR3 is TGTGCCAGTAGTCCTAGCCCCCGTAGATACGAGCAGTACTTC. It yields the protein CASSPSPRRYEQYF.

In its sample, this clone was seen a few times. This rearrangement joins TRBV3-1 (or the pseudogene TRBV3-2) to TRBJ2-7, with D possibly being TRBD2 (5 bases). The CDR3 is 13 residues long. V dropped 1 base and J dropped 8 bases, with 12 bases sitting between them. Germline-derived CDR1 and CDR2 are LGHDT and YNNKEL (reference sequence). Here the CDR3 reads CASSQVGVPKQYF. The CDR3 bases are TGTGCCAGCAGCCAAGTCGGGGTTCCCAAGCAGTACTTC.

CDR3 region: CASSLATGKDTEAFF. The CDR3 coding sequence is TGTGCCAGCAGCTTAGCAACGGGGAAGGACACTGAAGCTTTCTTT. The chain is built from TRBV11-2 and TRBJ1-1; D not resolved. The V end lost 1 base, the J end lost 3 bases, and 12 bases lay between the germline ends. In germline, CDR1 is SGHAT, CDR2 FQNNGV. CDR3 length: 15 residues.

The chain combines TRBV11-2 with TRBJ2-7; the match to TRBD1 covers 10 bases. Germline values: CDR1 SGHAT, CDR2 FQNNGV. Trimming removed 7 bases from V and 2 bases from J; junction bases left unmatched: 8. CDR3 size: 15 residues. As DNA, the CDR3 is TGTGCCAGCAACCTTTTGGGACAGGGGACCTACGAGCAGTACTTC. It codes for CASNLLGQGTYEQYF.

The chain employs TRBV10-1 and TRBJ2-3; D is unresolved. CDR3 length equals 16 residues. With 3 bases removed from V and 1 base from J, the gap between germline ends came to 14 bases. Germline CDR1 and CDR2: WNHNN and SYGVQD (reference sequence). In nucleotides, the CDR3 is TGCGCCAGCAGTGACCATAGACTTGGCCGCACAGATACGCAGTATTTT. It is translated as CASSDHRLGRTDTQYF.